This T cell receptor (beta chain) was profiled in a study of naive and memory T cell subsets. This clonotype has a handful of counts. Antigen unknown. The beta constant-region primer was an equimolar mix of two oligonucleotides covering TRBC1 and TRBC2. Four rounds of PCR amplified the ligated cDNA using nested alpha and beta constant-region primers plus SP2. TCRdb fed the UMI-ligation and nested PCR reads into MiXCR, producing one record per CDR3 protein. This repertoire shows under 150,000 distinct CDR3 sequences, about 20% found once; its top ten account for about 0.63%. Study outcomes and limitations: Clonotypes here are unpaired alpha or beta chain sequences. In naive cells, over 90% of TCR sequences were seen only once. Naive repertoires, especially CD8, held a few larger clonotypes, possibly memory cells re-expressing CD45RA.

Germline V gene data show CDR1 as MGHRA and CDR2 as YSYEKL. V lost 3 bases, J lost 0 bases, and 13 bases stayed unmatched. The CDR3 sequence is 18 residues long. Cells stained for CD3, CD4, CD8, CD45RA and CD27 were sorted into four subsets. J is TRBJ2-5 and V is TRBV4-1; TRBD1 matches 7 bases. What was sequenced was naive CD8+ T cells from blood. The TCR originated in a human donor in good health. The CDR3: CASSHPAGDSPYQETQYF. The CDR3 DNA reads TGCGCCAGCAGCCATCCCGCTGGGGACAGTCCTTACCAAGAGACCCAGTACTTC.